This T cell receptor beta chain was captured in a study of blood T cell repertoires in COVID-19. Original methodology: Reference gene primer amplification in the assay estimated nucleated cell counts. The data were produced by immunoSEQ multiplex PCR, yet TCRdb's version contains in-frame clones alone and is incomplete. V and J calls and clone size are given by that table; D and trimming were obtained from the DNA. The sample holds under 350,000 clones; roughly 85% are singletons and the top ten take roughly 4%. The V gene end was trimmed by 11 bases and the J gene end by 6 bases; junction bases not matched to a gene: 7. In germline, CDR1 is SEHNR, CDR2 FQNEAQ (reference sequence). This CDR3 region has 14 residues.

This receptor was taken from a woman aged 40 to 50 with acute COVID-19. The sample taken for sequencing was PBMCs or T cells enriched from blood (not recorded which). This rearrangement joins TRBV7-9 to TRBJ2-1, with 13 positions matching TRBD2. CDR3 region: CAGPGTSGVNEQFF. CDR3 nucleotide sequence: TGTGCCGGACCCGGGACTAGCGGGGTCAATGAGCAGTTCTTC.